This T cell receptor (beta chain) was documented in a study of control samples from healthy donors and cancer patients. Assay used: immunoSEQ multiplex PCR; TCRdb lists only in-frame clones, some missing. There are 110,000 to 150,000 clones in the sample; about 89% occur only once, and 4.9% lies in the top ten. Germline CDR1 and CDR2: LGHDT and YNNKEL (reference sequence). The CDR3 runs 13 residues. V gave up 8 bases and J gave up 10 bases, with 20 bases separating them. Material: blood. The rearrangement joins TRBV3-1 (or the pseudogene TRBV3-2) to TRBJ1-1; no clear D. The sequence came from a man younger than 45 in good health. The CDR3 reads CASHRGRWGRAFF. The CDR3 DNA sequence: TGTGCCAGCCATCGTGGGCGATGGGGAAGAGCTTTCTTT.